This TCR beta chain was sequenced for a study of blood T cell repertoires in COVID-19. Looking at the study overall: Donors in the United States, Italy and Spain gave samples during acute or convalescent COVID-19.

Sequencing was performed with immunoSEQ multiplex PCR; in TCRdb, only in-frame clones are kept and a portion is missing. The top ten hold around 1% of the sample, which has 200,000 to 250,000 clones, roughly 81% seen once. Turning to this clone: At one of its ends the junction is not consistent with the germline gene, which may arise from a read error.

Germline V gene data show CDR1 as SEHNR and CDR2 as FQNEAQ (reference sequence). The CDR3 covers 14 residues. This sequence joins TRBV7-9 and TRBJ1-1, with D hard to call. This receptor was identified in a man between 35 and 55 years old with acute or convalescent COVID-19. The sample consisted of peripheral blood. The CDR3 DNA follows: TGTGCCAGCAGCTTAGGGGGAGAGAACACTGAATCTTTCTTT. This translates into CASSLGGENTESFF.